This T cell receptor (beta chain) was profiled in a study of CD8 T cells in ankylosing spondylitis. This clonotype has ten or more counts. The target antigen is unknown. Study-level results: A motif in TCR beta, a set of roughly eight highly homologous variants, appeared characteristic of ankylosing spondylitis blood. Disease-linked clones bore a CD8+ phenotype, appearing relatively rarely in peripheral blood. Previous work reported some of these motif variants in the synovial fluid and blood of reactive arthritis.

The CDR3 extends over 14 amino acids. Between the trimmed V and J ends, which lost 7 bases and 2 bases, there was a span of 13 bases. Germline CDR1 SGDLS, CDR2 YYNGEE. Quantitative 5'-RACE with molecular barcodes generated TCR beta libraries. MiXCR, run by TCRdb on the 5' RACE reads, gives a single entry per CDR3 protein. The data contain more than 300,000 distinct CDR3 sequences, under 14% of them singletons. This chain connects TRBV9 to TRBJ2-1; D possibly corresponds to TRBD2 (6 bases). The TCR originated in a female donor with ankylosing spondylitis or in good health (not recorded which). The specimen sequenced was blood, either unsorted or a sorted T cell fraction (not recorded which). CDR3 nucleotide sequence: TGTGCCAGCCAATCGGGAGTCCCCTACAATGAGCAGTTCTTC. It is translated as CASQSGVPYNEQFF.